The present entry profiles one TCR beta chain with its context. Its antigen is not yet known. One base away there is no much larger clone; base qualities are not given. Library method: the immunoSEQ multiplex PCR assay. The multiplex PCR relied on a mix of 60 forward primers for TCR Vbeta segments and 13 reverse primers for TCR Jbeta segments. The CDR3 region of rearranged TCR beta genes was amplified from genomic DNA with a multiplex PCR assay. On the Illumina HiSeq System, the amplified TCR beta libraries were sequenced as 87-base-pair reads. Regarding the original processing steps: A later analysis tallied about 77 million unique TCR beta chains across the 700 or so repertoires, and some 12 million of those chains were shared by two or more donors. A nearest-neighbor algorithm error-corrected the raw reads and collapsed the reads into unique sequences, merging closely related sequences to remove PCR and sequencing errors. Alignment of CDR3 sequences to IMGT reference sequences was used to assign V, D and J gene segments. For a sequence to be retained, a match of at least six nucleotides was required to both a V gene segment and a J gene segment. A rearrangement was called productive if the CDR3 had no stop codons and remained in frame with V and J, and every other rearrangement was called non-productive. Following IMGT convention, CDR3 was defined as the stretch from the second conserved V-encoded cysteine to the conserved J-encoded phenylalanine. Sequences without an unambiguous match to a single V gene segment were excluded from the earlier analysis of 450 to 650 of the donors. In an earlier analysis of several hundred of the donors, V segments were called functional above 56.7% productive rearrangements and were called segregating when the between-donor standard deviation exceeded 5%. To diagnose cytomegalovirus status from the catalog of TCR beta chain sequences, a statistical classification framework was built. A later analysis assigned V and J genes by comparing TCR nucleotide sequences with IMGT/GENE-DB human TR gene sequences. A later analysis assigned CDR3 sequences and most-parsimonious VDJ recombination scenarios with the TCRdist pipeline. In a later analysis, each TCR beta chain was defined by its CDR3 amino acid sequence together with its V-gene family, and reads without a unique V-gene family were excluded. To address suspected cross-contamination and a sequencing artifact, a later analysis removed 592 highly shared, low-generation-probability nucleotide sequences. A later analysis calculated a clonal expansion index for each public chain from normalized within-repertoire ranks of inferred template counts. A later analysis computed generation probabilities with a VDJ recombination model fitted to out-of-frame rearrangements, and checked the results against IGoR. Hypergeometric tests were used in a later analysis to score TCR-TCR, TCR-HLA and TCR-CMV co-occurrence, with a repertoire-size bias correction applied to the TCR pairs. In a later analysis, false discovery rates were estimated by permuting HLA or CMV assignments 20 times. In a later analysis, co-occurring TCRs were grouped using DBSCAN, and TCRdist sequence similarity was added for clustering within HLA-allele-positive subsets. For co-occurrence clustering, repertoires with fewer than 30,000 or more than 120,000 public chains were excluded, along with five repertoires with anomalous nucleotide sharing. TCRdb retrieved this table from immuneACCESS and kept in-frame rearrangements only. Not all clones are present; in checked studies, unresolved V genes account for under half, and no reason is known for the remainder. D and trimming were read from the DNA, whereas the V and J calls and clone size are those reported in that table. The sample yields approximately 160,000 clones; more than 70% were counted once. Around 4.9% of the sample is in the top ten clones.

Including cysteine and phenylalanine, the CDR3 has 18 amino acids. The CDR3 DNA has 54 bases and is translated from base 1. The germline V gene supplies CDR1 SGHNT and CDR2 YENEEA. The junction shows trimming of 5 bases on V and 5 bases on J, and the gene matches do not reach 14 bases of it. The sample is drawn from a study of cytomegalovirus exposure and HLA in healthy donors (dated by TCRdb to the late 2010s). Context from the whole study: According to an earlier analysis of several hundred of the donors, about 179 million T cells yielded over 100 million unique TCR beta sequences and 276 Gb of sequence data. An early release that covered fewer than 750 HLA-typed donors contained about 290 gigabases of sequencing data and tens of millions of unique TCR sequences. Among the roughly 400 genotyped donors, approximately 81% belonged to the genetic ancestry cluster associated with self-reported Caucasian donors. The aim of the study was to test whether cataloging public T cell receptors could identify signatures of past pathogen exposure. The study profiled the T cell repertoires of approximately 700 subjects by immunosequencing and related them to cytomegalovirus serostatus. Along with the roughly 670-subject first cohort, a separate validation cohort of over 90 different subjects was used. The study combined high-throughput TCR immunosequencing, statistical association of individual TCRs with disease status, and machine learning to predict cytomegalovirus infection status. A later analysis re-analyzed previously published TCR beta repertoires from roughly 690 donors and added high-resolution HLA genotyping to study TCR occurrence patterns. The later analysis used no new phenotypic data to find candidate immune exposures, relying instead on TCR beta sequences and their occurrence across donors. In an earlier analysis of 500 to 650 of the donors, high-throughput TCR beta sequencing was used to judge whether each TCR beta V gene segment behaved as functional or pseudogenic. Alongside the repertoire data, information on donor age, sex, ethnicity and CMV serostatus was compiled. A later genetic analysis used genome-wide SNP genotypes for about 55% of the 666 donors, treating that subset as a discovery cohort. Every repertoire in the discovery cohort had been generated on one and the same sequencing platform. Class I and class II HLA loci were covered by the typing at four-digit resolution. The number of typed donors differed by locus: about 629-630 for A, B, C, DRB1 and DQB1; some 540 for DQA1; approximately 600 for DPA1; and approximately 450 for DPB1. About five DR-DQ haplotypes were treated as single units for association and clustering because of strong linkage in the cohort. On average, over 200,000 unique TCR beta nucleotide sequences were sequenced per donor among 300 to 500 genotyped donors of the cohort, with roughly 20% of those sequences being non-productive. Summary of the overall study and its limitations: A later genetic analysis reported fewer N-insertions in productive TCRs among donors in an Asian-associated ancestry cluster than the roughly 700-donor mean. In an earlier analysis of around 600 of the donors, most TCR beta V segments were observed in productive rearrangements about 87% or about 30% of the time, broadly matching IMGT annotations. A further reported finding was that TCR beta sequences accurately predicted the HLA-A and HLA-B alleles for most subjects in the first cohort. Because HLA typing was unavailable for some donors at each locus, only the typed subset was used in association tests. A later analysis associated about 16,000 TCR beta sequences with specific HLA alleles at a false discovery rate of 0.05. The earlier analysis of approximately 560 of the donors excluded 15 to 20 rarely observed V segments, including chromosome 9 orphons, because counts were too low. Correlated functional status among segregating V segments might be attributable to linkage disequilibrium, but an unknown experimental factor could not be ruled out. An association between a missense DCLRE1C variant and V-gene and J-gene trimming of TCR beta chains was found in a later genetic analysis and replicated in an independent cohort. In a later analysis, several top co-occurrence clusters were reported to appear linked to parvovirus B19, influenza, CMV and Epstein-Barr virus. When HLA alleles, especially DR and DQ, strongly co-occurred, TCR associations were difficult to assign to individual alleles. In the study, approximately 150 TCR beta chains were listed as associated with cytomegalovirus. According to a later analysis, TCR association rates differed among HLA loci, with DRB1 alleles showing the most associated TCRs and HLA-C alleles showing the fewest. Roughly uniform sequencing depth across donors was assumed in presence/absence analyses, although this assumption may not hold. Across donors, most TCR sequences were observed very rarely, whereas some public TCRs were present in many individuals. The sequencing pipeline was judged likely to have produced a cluster of highly shared sequence variants as a technical artifact. Because the 87-base-pair reads could not distinguish some IMGT-functional V segments, including TRBV6-2 and TRBV6-3, those segments were excluded. In this cohort, only TCR beta chains were sequenced, and detectable features were limited by the absence of alpha or paired-chain data. The authors suggested that the approach could potentially be extended to other disease states and immunological phenotypes. In vitro tests confirmed that a few of the cytomegalovirus-associated TCR beta chains recognize cytomegalovirus antigens. According to a later analysis, most CMV-associated TCR beta chains appeared to be HLA-restricted, and the HLA associations seemed to be driven largely by CMV exposure. Cytomegalovirus status was reported to be diagnosed by the classifier with high specificity and sensitivity in both the original and validation cohorts. CMV serostatus was the only immune exposure information available for the cohort. In a later analysis, HLA-associated TCR beta chains were found to be more clonally expanded and to have lower generation probabilities than equally common non-associated chains.

The cohort was made up of hundreds of healthy bone marrow donors. All cohort members were sampled while nominally healthy, although unrecorded immune exposures were likely present. The donor tested CMV seronegative and was one of the 352 seronegative cohort members. A peripheral blood sample was collected from each donor, and TCR beta sequencing was performed on peripheral blood mononuclear cells. The Qiagen DNeasy Blood Extraction Kit was used to extract genomic DNA from the blood cell samples. The TCR comes from a male donor in good health and CMV-seronegative. The chain is encoded by TRBV11-3 joined to TRBJ2-2; 10 central nucleotides agree with TRBD1. Material: PBMCs. The CDR3 has the sequence CASSLYPPGQGWTGELFF. The bases are TGTGCCAGCAGCCTTTATCCGCCGGGACAGGGGTGGACCGGGGAGCTGTTTTTT.